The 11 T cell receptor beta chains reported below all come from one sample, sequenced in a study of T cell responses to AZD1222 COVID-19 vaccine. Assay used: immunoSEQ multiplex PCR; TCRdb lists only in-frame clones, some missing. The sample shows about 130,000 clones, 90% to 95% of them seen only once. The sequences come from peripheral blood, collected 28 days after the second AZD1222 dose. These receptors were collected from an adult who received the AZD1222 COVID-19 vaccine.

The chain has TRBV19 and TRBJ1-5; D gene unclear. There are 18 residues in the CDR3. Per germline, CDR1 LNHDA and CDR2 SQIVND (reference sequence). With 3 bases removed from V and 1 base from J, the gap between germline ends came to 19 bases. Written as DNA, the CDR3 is TGTGCCAGTAGTATTGTTCTGGGGATCCGGGGAAGCAATCAGCCCCAGCATTTT. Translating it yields CASSIVLGIRGSNQPQHF.

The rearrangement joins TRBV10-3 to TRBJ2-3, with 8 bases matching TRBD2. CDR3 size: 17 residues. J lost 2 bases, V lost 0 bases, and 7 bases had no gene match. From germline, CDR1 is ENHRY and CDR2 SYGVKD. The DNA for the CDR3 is TGTGCCATCAGTGAGTCGGTCAAGCGGGGGACCACAGATACGCAGTATTTT. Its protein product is CAISESVKRGTTDTQYF.

The CDR3 DNA sequence: TGTGCCAGCAGCTTAGGGGACGGAGGCTACACCTTC. Translation: CASSLGDGGYTF. The chain carries TRBV11-2 and TRBJ1-2; D may be TRBD1 (5 bases). Trimming left V 1 base short and J 8 bases short, with 8 bases between. This CDR3 region has 12 residues. The germline gives CDR1 SGHAT, CDR2 FQNNGV.

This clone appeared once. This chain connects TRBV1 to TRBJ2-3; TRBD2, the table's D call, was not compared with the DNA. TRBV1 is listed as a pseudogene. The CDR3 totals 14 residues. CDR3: CTSSPSGGIYTQYF. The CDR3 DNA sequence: TGCACCAGCAGCCCTAGCGGGGGGATTTATACGCAGTATTTT.

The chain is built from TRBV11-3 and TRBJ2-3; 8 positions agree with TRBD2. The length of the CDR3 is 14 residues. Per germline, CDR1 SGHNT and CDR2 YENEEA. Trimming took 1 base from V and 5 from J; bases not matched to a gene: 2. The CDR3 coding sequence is TGTGCCAGCAGCTTAGTACTAGCGGTAGATACGCAGTATTTT. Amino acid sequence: CASSLVLAVDTQYF.

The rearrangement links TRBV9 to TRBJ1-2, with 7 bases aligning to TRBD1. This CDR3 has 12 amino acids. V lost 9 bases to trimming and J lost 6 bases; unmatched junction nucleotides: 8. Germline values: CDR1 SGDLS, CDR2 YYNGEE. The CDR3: CATPNQGDGYTF. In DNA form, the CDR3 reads TGTGCCACCCCAAATCAGGGGGATGGCTACACCTTC.

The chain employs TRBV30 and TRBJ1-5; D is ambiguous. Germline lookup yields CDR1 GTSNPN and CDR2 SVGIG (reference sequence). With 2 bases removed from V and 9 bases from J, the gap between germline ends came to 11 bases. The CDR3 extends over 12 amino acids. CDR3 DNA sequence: TGTGCCTGGAGTCCTGCTAGTGGGCCCCAGCATTTT. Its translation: CAWSPASGPQHF.

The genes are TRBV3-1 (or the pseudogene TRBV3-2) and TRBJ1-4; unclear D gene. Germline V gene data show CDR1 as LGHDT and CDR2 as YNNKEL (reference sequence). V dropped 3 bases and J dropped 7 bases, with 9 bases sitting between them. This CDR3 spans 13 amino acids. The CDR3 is CASSQTRGEKLFF. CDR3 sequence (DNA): TGTGCCAGCAGCCAGACCCGTGGTGAAAAACTGTTTTTT.

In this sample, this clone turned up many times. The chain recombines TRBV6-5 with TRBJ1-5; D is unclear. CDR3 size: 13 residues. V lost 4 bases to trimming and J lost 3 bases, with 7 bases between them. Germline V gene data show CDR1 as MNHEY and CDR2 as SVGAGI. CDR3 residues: CASSFEVNQPQHF. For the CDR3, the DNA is TGTGCCAGCAGTTTTGAGGTCAATCAGCCCCAGCATTTT.

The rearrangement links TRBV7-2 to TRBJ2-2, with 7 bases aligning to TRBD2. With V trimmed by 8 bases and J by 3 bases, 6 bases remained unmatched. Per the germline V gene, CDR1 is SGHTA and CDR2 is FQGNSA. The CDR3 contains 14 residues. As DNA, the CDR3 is TGTGCCAGCGCAACGGGGGGATACACCGGGGAGCTGTTTTTT. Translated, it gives CASATGGYTGELFF.

Here the CDR3 reads CASSYTENTEAFF. The CDR3 DNA is TGTGCCAGCAGCTACACAGAGAACACTGAAGCTTTCTTT. The rearrangement joins TRBV11-1 to TRBJ1-1; no firm D call. Per the germline V gene, CDR1 is SGHAT and CDR2 is FQDESV (reference sequence). V lost 4 bases to trimming and J lost 1 base, with 7 bases between them. There are 13 residues in the CDR3.